Presented here are 20 T cell receptor beta chains from one specimen sequenced in a study of cytomegalovirus exposure and HLA in healthy donors. It was with 60 Vbeta and 13 Jbeta primers that the PCR ran. Sequencing was performed with immunoSEQ multiplex PCR; in TCRdb, only in-frame clones are kept and a portion is missing. The sample consists of about 160,000 clones, approximately 80% of them appearing once. Material for sequencing was PBMCs. These receptors came from a man between 18 and 29 years old in good health and CMV-seropositive.

The genes are TRBV6-4 and TRBJ2-1, with D possibly TRBD2 on 7 matching bases. The CDR3 totals 15 residues. The germline CDR1 and CDR2 sequences are MRHNA and SNTAGT. V shed 0 bases and J shed 10 bases, with 16 bases lying between them. CDR3 in amino acids: CASSDSSGGASEQFF. For the CDR3, the DNA is TGTGCCAGCAGTGACTCTAGTGGGGGGGCGAGCGAGCAGTTCTTC.

This clone was recorded once. The genes are TRBV4-3 and TRBJ2-1; a weak D match, TRBD2 (6 bases). V lost 3 bases and J 5 bases, leaving 11 bases between the germline ends. The germline gives CDR1 LGHNA, CDR2 YSLEER. The CDR3 sequence is 14 residues long. CDR3 coding DNA: TGCGCCAGCAGCCAGCTGCGGGAAAACAATGAGCAGTTCTTC. As protein: CASSQLRENNEQFF.

The table lists this clone with a count of one. The chain recombines TRBV6-1 with TRBJ2-7, with 9 bases identical to TRBD2. From germline, CDR1 is MNHNS and CDR2 SASEGT. J gave up 0 bases and V 8 bases, and 2 bases lay outside the gene matches. The CDR3 is 13 residues long. The CDR3, as DNA: TGTGCCAGCGTTAGCGGGAGCTCCTACGAGCAGTACTTC. This gives the protein CASVSGSSYEQYF.

V and J are TRBV10-2 and TRBJ2-7; a weak D match, TRBD1 (6 bases). Germline CDR1 is WSHSY and CDR2 is SAAADI. This CDR3 is built from 14 residues. Trimming left V 9 bases short and J 1 base short, with 16 bases between. The CDR3 nucleotides are TGCGCCAGTGTACAGGGTATGGTTTCCTACGAGCAGTACTTC. It is translated as CASVQGMVSYEQYF.

The chain employs TRBV13 and TRBJ2-4; 8 nucleotides align to TRBD1. From germline, CDR1 is PRHDT and CDR2 FYEKMQ (reference sequence). V lost 11 bases and J lost 5; bases outside the gene matches: 5. The CDR3 loop spans 12 amino acids. The CDR3 DNA reads TGTGCCTCCAGGGGGCTTGAAAACATTCAGTACTTC. Its translation: CASRGLENIQYF. The full variable domain, its missing parts supplied by reference TRBV13 and TRBJ2-4, is AAGVIQSPRHLIKEKRETATLKCYPIPRHDTVYWYQQGPGQDPQFLISFYEKMQSDKGSIPDRFSAQQFSDYHSELNMSSLELGDSALYFCASRGLENIQYFGAGTRLSVL.

In DNA form, the CDR3 reads TGCGCCAGCAGCCAAGTGGAGGGCCGAAACAATGAGCAGTTCTTC. It specifies CASSQVEGRNNEQFF. This chain uses TRBV4-1 with TRBJ2-1; possible D gene TRBD2, 6 bases. Trimming stripped 1 base from V and 5 bases from J, with 12 bases between. From germline, CDR1 is MGHRA and CDR2 YSYEKL. This CDR3 region has 15 residues.

The chain employs TRBV6-4 and TRBJ1-2, with TRBD1 matching over 10 bases. The CDR3 has 15 residues. V was clipped by 6 bases and J by 8 bases; unmatched bases: 12. Germline V CDR1 and CDR2: MRHNA, SNTAGT. CDR3 coding DNA: TGTGCCAGCAGCCGCCAAGGGACAGGGGAAGACGGCTACACCTTC. Amino acids: CASSRQGTGEDGYTF.

The rearrangement links TRBV5-5 to TRBJ1-5; TRBD1 agrees at 8 bases. CDR3 length equals 16 residues. Germline-derived CDR1 and CDR2 are SGHKS and YYEKEE (reference sequence). Trimming removed 4 bases from V and 2 bases from J; junction bases left unmatched: 8. The CDR3 nucleotides are TGTGCCAGCAGCACTGACGACAGGGGAGGCAATCAGCCCCAGCATTTT. Its translation: CASSTDDRGGNQPQHF.

This CDR3 is CASSFSGGDYEQYF. CDR3 sequence (DNA): TGTGCCAGCAGTTTTTCTGGGGGCGACTACGAGCAGTACTTC. This chain joins TRBV27 and TRBJ2-7; the D gene is possibly TRBD1 (6 bases). Trimming removed 3 bases at V and 3 bases at J, with 12 bases between. This CDR3 has 14 amino acids. The germline CDR1 and CDR2 sequences are MNHEY and SMNVEV (reference sequence).

The chain recombines TRBV5-6 with TRBJ2-1, with a possible D match to TRBD1 (5 bases). Germline CDR1 is SGHDT and CDR2 is YYEEEE. Trimming removed 0 bases at V and 9 bases at J, with 19 bases between. The CDR3 covers 16 residues. The CDR3 sequence is CASSLGSWGPWGEQFF. The CDR3, as DNA: TGTGCCAGCAGCTTGGGTAGCTGGGGCCCTTGGGGTGAGCAGTTCTTC.

V gene TRBV19 combines with J gene TRBJ2-2; a weak D match, TRBD1 (6 bases). V was shortened by 5 bases and J by 5 bases, with 18 bases between the two germline ends. Germline assignment: CDR1 LNHDA and CDR2 SQIVND (reference sequence). The CDR3 is made up of 16 amino acids. The CDR3 DNA reads TGTGCCAGTAGTGCCCGAAGGGGCCAGGGGACCGGGGAGCTGTTTTTT. Translated, it gives CASSARRGQGTGELFF.

J is TRBJ2-7 and V is TRBV18; D gene ambiguous. V lost 4 bases, J lost 2 bases, and 9 bases lay in between. CDR1 is KGHSH, CDR2 LQKENI, per germline. The CDR3 has 13 residues. The CDR3, as DNA: TGTGCCAGCTCACAAGACACAGCCTACGAGCAGTACTTC. This encodes CASSQDTAYEQYF.

J is TRBJ2-1 and V is TRBV11-2; D perhaps matches TRBD1 (6 bases). The V end lost 5 bases, the J end lost 9 bases, and 14 bases lay between the germline ends. This CDR3 spans 13 amino acids. CDR1 is SGHAT and CDR2 is FQNNGV in the germline V gene. The CDR3: CASSPDRSVEQFF. CDR3 in DNA: TGTGCCAGCAGCCCAGACAGGTCCGTTGAGCAGTTCTTC.

V gene TRBV19 combines with J gene TRBJ1-1, with D possibly TRBD1 on 6 matching bases. Germline CDR1 and CDR2: LNHDA and SQIVND (reference sequence). The germline V and J ends were trimmed by 0 bases and 7 bases, with 12 bases remaining between them. There are 14 residues in the CDR3. CDR3 amino acids: CASSIEGGPFEAFF. The CDR3 DNA sequence: TGTGCCAGTAGTATAGAGGGGGGGCCCTTTGAAGCTTTCTTT. Using reference TRBV19 and TRBJ1-1 for the parts outside the CDR3, the full variable domain is DGGITQSPKYLFRKEGQNVTLSCEQNLNHDAMYWYRQDPGQGLRLIYYSQIVNDFQKGDIAEGYSVSREKKESFPLTVTSAQKNPTAFYLCASSIEGGPFEAFFGQGTRLTVV.

The V gene is TRBV6-5, the J gene TRBJ2-7; 10 bases map to TRBD1. With 7 bases clipped from V and 7 bases from J, the junction kept 7 bases outside the gene matches. Germline V gives CDR1 MNHEY, CDR2 SVGAGI. The CDR3 is made up of 13 amino acids. CDR3 coding DNA: TGTGCCAGCATCCCGGACAGGGGGTCTGAGCAGTACTTC. Its protein product is CASIPDRGSEQYF.

The V call is TRBV4-1, the J call TRBJ2-3; tentatively, D is TRBD2 (6 bases). CDR3 length equals 16 residues. Per germline, CDR1 MGHRA and CDR2 YSYEKL. V shed 6 bases and J shed 0 bases, with 16 bases lying between them. The CDR3: CASSPAVGGSTDTQYF. The CDR3 DNA sequence: TGCGCCAGCAGTCCCGCGGTGGGAGGAAGCACAGATACGCAGTATTTT.

The chain joins TRBV4-1 to TRBJ1-1; 8 positions agree with TRBD1. The CDR3 is 15 residues long. Germline CDR1 MGHRA, CDR2 YSYEKL. Trimming at V came to 3 bases and at J to 4 bases, leaving 7 bases not matched to a gene. CDR3 sequence reads: CASSQGQQGGTEAFF. CDR3 DNA sequence: TGCGCCAGCAGCCAGGGCCAACAGGGGGGCACTGAAGCTTTCTTT.

The chain carries TRBV18 and TRBJ1-1; D gene uncertain. V was shortened by 6 bases and J by 0 bases, with 5 bases between the two germline ends. The CDR3 covers 12 residues. CDR1 is KGHSH, CDR2 LQKENI, per germline. This CDR3 is CASSGLNTEAFF. The CDR3, as DNA: TGTGCCAGCTCCGGTTTGAACACTGAAGCTTTCTTT. Full variable domain (outside the CDR3, taken from reference TRBV18 and TRBJ1-1): NAGVMQNPRHLVRRRGQEARLRCSPMKGHSHVYWYRQLPEEGLKFMVYLQKENIIDESGMPKERFSAEFPKEGPSILRIQQVVRGDSAAYFCASSGLNTEAFFGQGTRLTVV.

The chain carries TRBV29-1 and TRBJ1-2; D is unclear. CDR1 and CDR2 (germline): SQVTM, ANQGSEA. CDR3 length equals 13 residues. Trimming took 4 bases from V and 6 from J, leaving 15 bases between them. The CDR3 DNA follows: TGCAGCGTTGCGTCCACGGCCAGGCATGGCTACACCTTC. It encodes CSVASTARHGYTF. The full variable domain, completed using reference TRBV29-1 and TRBJ1-2, is SAVISQKPSRDICQRGTSLTIQCQVDSQVTMMFWYRQQPGQSLTLIATANQGSEATYESGFVIDKFPISRPNLTFSTLTVSNMSPEDSSIYLCSVASTARHGYTFGSGTRLTVV.

The chain is built from TRBV7-2 and TRBJ2-7; D might be TRBD2 (6 bases). The CDR3 covers 15 residues. V dropped 4 bases and J dropped 3 bases, with 16 bases sitting between them. CDR1 SGHTA and CDR2 FQGNSA come from the germline V gene. Written as DNA, the CDR3 is TGTGCCAGCAGCTCCCGCCCGGGAGAGGTCTACGAGCAGTACTTC. It translates to CASSSRPGEVYEQYF.